This entry lists 25 T cell receptor beta chains sequenced from one sample in a study of T cells after yellow fever vaccination. Using its own MiXCR run on the 5' RACE reads, TCRdb lists one record per CDR3 protein. Of 180,000 or so distinct CDR3 sequences detected, approximately 10% appear once; the ten largest clones hold 30% to 45%. Here the sequenced sample was CD8+ T cells sorted from PBMCs, taken 15 days after the yellow fever booster vaccination. These receptors were collected from a young man who received the YFV17D yellow fever vaccine.

This chain joins TRBV24-1 and TRBJ2-1; the match to TRBD1 covers 9 bases. Germline V CDR1 and CDR2: KGHDR, SFDVKD. V was clipped by 9 bases and J by 1 base; unmatched bases: 0. The CDR3 has 13 amino acids. The CDR3 loop is CATGQGSYNEQFF. CDR3 coding DNA: TGTGCCACCGGACAGGGGTCCTACAATGAGCAGTTCTTC.

This clonotype was picked up a small number of times. The chain is built from TRBV3-1 and TRBJ2-2, with a tentative D call TRBD1 (5 bases). Trimming pared 2 bases from V and 5 bases from J, leaving 12 bases between. The CDR3 loop spans 15 amino acids. The germline CDR1 and CDR2 sequences are LGHDT and YNNKEL (reference sequence). The DNA of the CDR3 is TGTGCCAGCAGCCAACTGGGAAGGGGTACCGGGGAGCTGTTTTTT. Amino acids: CASSQLGRGTGELFF.

The CDR3 region is CASSWGTGEANQPQHF. The CDR3 DNA reads TGTGCCAGCAGCTGGGGGACAGGGGAGGCCAATCAGCCCCAGCATTTT. The genes are TRBV5-6 and TRBJ1-5; 10 bases agree with TRBD1. CDR1 is SGHDT and CDR2 is YYEEEE in the germline V gene. The trim removed 3 bases at V and 3 bases at J, leaving 6 bases unmatched. The CDR3 extends over 16 amino acids.

J is TRBJ2-5 and V is TRBV12-3 or TRBV12-4, with D possibly being TRBD1 (5 bases). V lost 2 bases, J lost 3 bases, and 7 bases lay in between. The CDR3 loop spans 13 amino acids. The CDR3 sequence: CASSLSTEETQYF. The CDR3 DNA is TGTGCCAGCAGTTTATCGACAGAAGAGACCCAGTACTTC.

This clonotype was recorded a few times. This rearrangement joins TRBV4-3 to TRBJ2-2; perhaps D is TRBD1 or TRBD2 (5 bases each). V shed 0 bases and J shed 2 bases, with 22 bases lying between them. This CDR3 spans 20 amino acids. Per the germline V gene, CDR1 is LGHNA and CDR2 is YSLEER. The CDR3: CASSQDLSGRLTYNTGELFF. In nucleotides, the CDR3 is TGCGCCAGCAGCCAAGATCTATCGGGACGTTTAACCTATAACACCGGGGAGCTGTTTTTT.

Only a few counts were recorded for this clonotype. V and J are TRBV7-9 and TRBJ2-5, with 9 bases identical to TRBD1. J was trimmed by 5 bases and V by 5 bases; bases with no gene match: 9. Looked up from germline, CDR1 is SEHNR and CDR2 is FQNEAQ (reference sequence). The CDR3 sequence is 15 residues long. The CDR3 DNA reads TGTGCCAGCAGCATACCGGGACAGGGCGGGGAGACCCAGTACTTC. Residues: CASSIPGQGGETQYF.

This sequence joins TRBV5-6 and TRBJ2-4, with 8 nucleotides matching TRBD2. Unmatched junction bases numbered 8, after V lost 5 bases and J lost 7 bases. The CDR3 loop spans 14 amino acids. Germline V CDR1 and CDR2: SGHDT, YYEEEE. The CDR3 loop reads CASSSYGGGNIQYF. For the CDR3, the DNA is TGTGCCAGCAGTTCCTACGGGGGGGGGAACATTCAGTACTTC.

V is TRBV19 and J is TRBJ1-3, with D perhaps TRBD1 (5 bases). Germline CDR1 and CDR2: LNHDA and SQIVND (reference sequence). The CDR3 length is 16 residues. V was cut by 5 bases and J by 0 bases, with 14 bases left in between. The chain's CDR3 is CASSWRQMSSGNTIYF. The CDR3 region has the DNA TGTGCCAGTAGTTGGAGACAGATGAGCTCTGGAAACACCATATATTTT.

This clonotype has a count of ten or more. This chain links TRBV12-3 or TRBV12-4 with TRBJ1-2, with D possibly matching TRBD1 (5 bases). The CDR3 extends over 13 amino acids. With 2 bases removed from V and 8 bases from J, the gap between germline ends came to 12 bases. The DNA of the CDR3 is TGTGCCAGCAGTTTAAGGCAGGGCTACGGCTACACCTTC. Its translation: CASSLRQGYGYTF.

In this sample, this clonotype turned up a few times. The CDR3 loop is CSVEPQGYQETQYF. The CDR3 DNA reads as TGCAGCGTTGAACCCCAGGGCTACCAAGAGACCCAGTACTTC. The chain recombines TRBV29-1 with TRBJ2-5; D is perhaps TRBD1 (5 bases). The CDR3 has 14 amino acids. CDR1 and CDR2 from the germline V gene are SQVTM and ANQGSEA. The V gene lost 2 bases and the J gene lost 0 bases, with 10 bases spanning the gap. Looking up the rest from reference TRBV29-1 and TRBJ2-5 gives the full variable domain: SAVISQKPSRDICQRGTSLTIQCQVDSQVTMMFWYRQQPGQSLTLIATANQGSEATYESGFVIDKFPISRPNLTFSTLTVSNMSPEDSSIYLCSVEPQGYQETQYFGPGTRLLVL.

The chain joins TRBV4-1 to TRBJ2-3; D is possibly TRBD2 (6 bases). This CDR3 has 16 residues. V lost 4 bases to trimming and J lost 4 bases, with 18 bases between them. CDR1 and CDR2 from the germline V gene are MGHRA and YSYEKL. Here the CDR3 reads CASSPSGLTGSDTQYF. The CDR3 DNA reads as TGCGCCAGCAGCCCCTCGGGACTCACGGGTTCAGATACGCAGTATTTT.

This clonotype came up once. V and J are TRBV6-5 and TRBJ2-7; no firm D call. Trimming took 4 bases from V and 6 from J, leaving 13 bases between them. The CDR3 is 13 residues long. Germline values: CDR1 MNHEY, CDR2 SVGAGI. This CDR3 reads CASSSSARAEQYF. DNA for the CDR3: TGTGCCAGCAGTTCGTCCGCGCGAGCCGAGCAGTACTTC.

The chain's CDR3 is CASSLVSSNTGELFF. CDR3 DNA sequence: TGTGCCAGCAGCTTGGTCAGTTCAAACACCGGGGAGCTGTTTTTT. The rearrangement joins TRBV11-3 to TRBJ2-2, with D hard to call. The CDR3 has 15 residues. V shed 3 bases and J shed 2 bases, with 10 bases lying between them. Per the germline V gene, CDR1 is SGHNT and CDR2 is YENEEA.

This chain connects TRBV4-3 to TRBJ1-2, with unresolved D. From germline, CDR1 is LGHNA and CDR2 YSLEER. This CDR3 comprises 14 residues. V was shortened by 1 base and J by 5 bases, with 11 bases between the two germline ends. The CDR3 here is CASSQASTVYGYTF. In nucleotides, the CDR3 is TGCGCCAGCAGCCAAGCCTCGACGGTGTATGGCTACACCTTC.

This clonotype occurred a few times. The genes are TRBV28 and TRBJ2-1, with 7 bases fitting TRBD1. Germline CDR1 reads MDHEN; CDR2 reads SYDVKM. Trimming cost V 2 bases and J 2 bases; bases outside gene matches: 6. The CDR3 is 16 amino acids. The CDR3 DNA sequence: TGTGCCAGCAGTTTACCCACAGGGGACCCCTACAATGAGCAGTTCTTC. Translation gives CASSLPTGDPYNEQFF.

This rearrangement joins TRBV5-6 to TRBJ2-5; D might be TRBD1 or TRBD2, each matching 5 bases. V was clipped by 1 base and J by 5 bases, with 12 bases between them. Germline CDR1 SGHDT, CDR2 YYEEEE. The CDR3 runs to 14 residues. The CDR3 bases are TGTGCCAGCAGCTTGCCAGGGACCGTGGAGACCCAGTACTTC. Its translation is CASSLPGTVETQYF.

The gene calls are TRBV18 and TRBJ2-2; the D call may be TRBD1 or TRBD2 (5 bases each). The CDR3 sequence is 16 residues long. In germline, CDR1 is KGHSH, CDR2 LQKENI. With 2 bases removed from V and 6 bases from J, the gap between germline ends came to 16 bases. CDR3 in amino acids: CASSPGTGRDAGELFF. Written as DNA, the CDR3 is TGTGCCAGCTCACCAGGGACGGGGAGAGATGCCGGGGAGCTGTTTTTT.

The CDR3 DNA is TGTGCCAGCAGTGTCGACCCCCTTCGCCATGGCTACACCTTC. Its protein product is CASSVDPLRHGYTF. The chain has TRBV6-2 or TRBV6-3 and TRBJ1-2; D unresolved. Trimming removed 5 bases from V and 6 bases from J, with 16 bases in between. Germline loops: CDR1 MNHEY, CDR2 SVGEGT. The CDR3 runs 14 residues.

This clonotype occurred many times. V is TRBV7-2 and J is TRBJ2-1, with D possibly TRBD1 on 5 matching bases. This CDR3 contains 17 residues. Trimming stripped 5 bases from V and 0 bases from J, with 17 bases between. The germline gives CDR1 SGHTA, CDR2 FQGNSA. The chain's CDR3 is CASSLPLGQISYNEQFF. The CDR3 DNA sequence: TGTGCCAGCAGCCTACCCTTGGGGCAAATCTCCTACAATGAGCAGTTCTTC.

This clonotype was counted a few times. The chain uses TRBV19 and TRBJ1-1; D possibly corresponds to TRBD1 (5 bases). The CDR3 has 14 amino acids. V lost 5 bases to trimming and J lost 4 bases, with 14 bases between them. From germline, CDR1 is LNHDA and CDR2 SQIVND (reference sequence). The CDR3 loop reads CASSVGGRSTEAFF. As DNA, the CDR3 is TGTGCCAGTAGTGTTGGGGGACGTTCCACTGAAGCTTTCTTT.

The CDR3 loop is CASSTTRASYEQYV. CDR3 nucleotides: TGTGCCAGCAGCACTACCAGGGCATCCTACGAGCAGTACGTC. V gene TRBV28 combines with J gene TRBJ2-7, with D possibly matching TRBD1 (5 bases). The germline CDR1 and CDR2 sequences are MDHEN and SYDVKM. V gave up 6 bases and J gave up 1 base, with 13 bases separating them. The CDR3 has 14 residues.

Only a few counts were recorded for this clonotype. The V gene is TRBV6-1, the J gene TRBJ2-5; weak D call: TRBD1 (6 bases). V lost 5 bases and J lost 5, with 21 bases in between. The CDR3 runs to 16 residues. The germline CDR1 and CDR2 sequences are MNHNS and SASEGT. Here the CDR3 reads CASSLPRTVHGETQYF. The CDR3 bases are TGTGCCAGCAGTCTCCCGCGGACAGTCCACGGGGAGACCCAGTACTTC.

This clonotype was counted a few times. The chain recombines TRBV19 with TRBJ2-7; D uncertain. The CDR3 has 11 amino acids. Trimming cost V 6 bases and J 6 bases, with 9 bases left between them. Per the germline V gene, CDR1 is LNHDA and CDR2 is SQIVND (reference sequence). This CDR3 is CASSYAGEQYF. The CDR3 DNA reads as TGTGCCAGTAGCTACGCAGGCGAGCAGTACTTC.

This clonotype has only a few counts. V usage is TRBV6-2 or TRBV6-3 and J usage is TRBJ1-2, with 7 bases fitting TRBD1. Unmatched junction bases numbered 15, after V lost 2 bases and J lost 6 bases. CDR1 is MNHEY and CDR2 is SVGEGT in the germline V gene. The CDR3 loop spans 17 amino acids. CDR3 amino acids: CASSYGGLYRGSDGYTF. The CDR3 nucleotides are TGTGCCAGCAGTTACGGAGGACTCTACAGGGGAAGCGATGGCTACACCTTC.

This clonotype was found many times. J is TRBJ2-4 and V is TRBV20-1; D remains unclear. The CDR3 is 14 amino acids. Per germline, CDR1 DFQATT and CDR2 SNEGSKA (reference sequence). V lost 0 bases and J 0 bases, leaving 6 bases between the germline ends. CDR3: CSARDLEAKNIQYF. In DNA form, the CDR3 reads TGCAGTGCTAGAGATCTAGAAGCCAAAAACATTCAGTACTTC.